The present T cell receptor (beta chain) was sequenced within a study of regulatory T cells in long-lasting Graves disease. The study, taken as a whole, reports: New patients shared over 800 public clonotypes, fewer than the approximately 3,000 shared by persistent patients.

J gave up 1 base and V 8 bases, and 8 bases lay outside the gene matches. The CDR3 loop spans 14 amino acids. The germline gives CDR1 ENHRY, CDR2 SYGVKD. The TCR beta library used iRepertoire HTBI primers with Arm-PCR amplification of CDR3. One entry per CDR3 protein, called by TCRdb with MiXCR from the multiplex PCR reads. The sample has roughly 400,000 distinct CDR3 sequences, more than 20% seen once. Noted time point: persistent/refractory GD, antithyroid drugs over 5 years with positive TRAb. RNA extracted from PBMCs served as the sequencing template. In each case, Graves' disease was diagnosed per American Thyroid Association guidelines. The authors drew 7.5 to 10 milliliters of peripheral blood into EDTA tubes. This clonotype was recorded many times. No antigen is known for it.

The sequencing here drew on peripheral blood mononuclear cells (PBMCs), taken when the disease was refractory, from a patient treated with antithyroid drugs. The TCR sequence derives from a female donor with Graves disease. This chain joins TRBV10-3 and TRBJ2-7; 7 bases are shared with TRBD2. The CDR3 protein is CAIGGGDSSYEQYF. The DNA of the CDR3 is TGTGCCATCGGGGGGGGAGACAGTTCCTACGAGCAGTACTTC.